The entry below gives a single TCR beta chain sequence along with its context. The sample is drawn from a study of blood T cell repertoires in COVID-19. Turning to the study itself: Specimens from acute and convalescent COVID-19 originated in the United States, Italy and Spain. T cells, B-cell-depleted T cells, or PBMCs provided the cDNA or gDNA that served as material.

This CDR3 spans 13 amino acids. Trimming pared 3 bases from V and 7 bases from J, leaving 10 bases between. Methods used by the authors: The assay estimated nucleated cells by amplifying reference gene primers. The method was immunoSEQ multiplex PCR; TCRdb's version includes in-frame clones alone and lacks a portion of them. That table furnishes V, J and clone size, whereas the DNA furnished D and trimming. The sample has around 150,000 clones, roughly 80% seen once. The chain links TRBV12-3 or TRBV12-4 to TRBJ2-1; a possible D gene is TRBD2 (5 bases). Sample: peripheral blood. The receptor was derived from a man between 50 and 59 years old with acute or convalescent COVID-19. CDR3: CASSFRVANEQFF. CDR3 bases: TGTGCCAGCAGTTTTAGGGTAGCGAATGAGCAGTTCTTC.